Listed below are T cell receptor beta chains from one sample, sequenced in a study of identifying expanded T cells in peripheral blood. TCRdb's table, derived via immunoSEQ multiplex PCR, lists solely in-frame clones and lacks some. The sample has 130,000 or so clones, 75% to 90% seen once. Source material: blood. The receptor set was obtained from a person aged 18 to 70 in good health. Both conserved end residues are part of each CDR3. D genes are given only for firm matches. Size tells how often a clone was seen (once, few, many) or the class of an expanded clone, and some rows leave it out.

len,d_gene,abundance,j_gene,v_gene,CDR3aa,CDR3nt
15,TRBD1,.,TRBJ1-6,TRBV2,CASSEEGQGFSPLHF,TGTGCCAGCAGTGAAGAGGGACAGGGGTTTTCACCCCTCCACTTT
12,.,.,TRBJ2-3,TRBV27,CASKGGTDTQYF,TGTGCCAGCAAGGGGGGGACAGATACGCAGTATTTT
13,.,.,TRBJ2-3,TRBV6-1,CASSDVLTDTQYF,TGTGCCAGCAGTGATGTCCTCACAGATACGCAGTATTTT
15,.,.,TRBJ2-3,TRBV2,CASSEGYLSTDTQYF,TGTGCCAGCAGTGAAGGGTACCTCTCCACAGATACGCAGTATTTT
15,TRBD1,.,TRBJ1-4,TRBV5-1,CASSSGQGTNEKLFF,TGCGCCAGCAGCTCCGGACAGGGCACTAATGAAAAACTGTTTTTT
14,.,.,TRBJ1-1,TRBV6-1,CASRMGGENTEAFF,TGTGCCAGCAGGATGGGAGGAGAGAACACTGAAGCTTTCTTT
14,.,.,TRBJ1-1,TRBV19,CASRYVPLNTEAFF,TGTGCCAGTAGATATGTGCCGCTTAACACTGAAGCTTTCTTT
14,.,.,TRBJ2-7,TRBV5-4,CASSSPDSSYEQYF,TGTGCCAGCAGCTCGCCGGACAGCTCCTACGAGCAGTACTTC
14,.,.,TRBJ2-4,TRBV11-3,CASSLEAGQNIQYF,TGTGCCAGCAGCTTAGAGGCGGGCCAAAACATTCAGTACTTC
12,TRBD1,.,TRBJ2-7,TRBV6-5,CASGTGPYEQYF,TGTGCCAGCGGGACAGGCCCCTACGAGCAGTACTTC
19,.,.,TRBJ2-6,TRBV6-1,CASSEYETAVFSGANVLTF,TGTGCCAGCAGTGAGTACGAGACAGCTGTTTTCTCTGGGGCCAACGTCCTGACTTTC
14,.,.,TRBJ2-5,TRBV6-5,CASKPRHFLETQYF,TGTGCCAGCAAACCTAGACATTTTCTGGAGACCCAGTACTTC
14,.,.,TRBJ1-1,TRBV29-1,CSYKMSTGNTEAFF,TGCAGCTATAAAATGTCGACAGGGAACACTGAAGCTTTCTTT
15,.,.,TRBJ2-7,TRBV18,CASSPDRQVKNEQYF,TGTGCCAGCTCACCAGACAGACAGGTAAAGAACGAGCAGTACTTC
13,.,.,TRBJ2-1,TRBV11-2,CASSLEVGNEQFF,TGTGCCAGCAGCTTAGAGGTGGGGAATGAGCAGTTCTTC
15,.,.,TRBJ2-3,TRBV4-3,CASSQTGTSTDTQYF,TGCGCCAGCAGCCAGACAGGTACTAGCACAGATACGCAGTATTTT
15,.,.,TRBJ2-5,TRBV15,CATSRNTALRETQYF,TGTGCCACCAGCAGAAATACCGCTCTCAGGGAGACCCAGTACTTC
18,.,.,TRBJ1-4,TRBV7-8,CASSLRHRARGTNEKLFF,TGTGCCAGCAGCCTCAGGCACAGGGCCCGGGGGACTAATGAAAAACTGTTTTTT
14,TRBD1,.,TRBJ1-4,TRBV29-1,CSVALQGANEKLFF,TGCAGCGTAGCCCTACAGGGGGCTAATGAAAAACTGTTTTTT
14,.,once,TRBJ2-5,TRBV14,CASSHFTGLETQYF,TGTGCCAGCAGCCATTTTACGGGGTTGGAGACCCAGTACTTC
13,TRBD1,.,TRBJ1-2,TRBV6-5,CASSTGADYGYTF,TGTGCCAGCAGTACAGGGGCAGACTATGGCTACACCTTC
13,.,few,TRBJ1-2,TRBV18,CASSPAEDYGYTF,TGTGCCAGCTCACCTGCCGAAGACTATGGCTACACCTTC
13,.,.,TRBJ1-2,TRBV7-9,CASSLQGWDGYTF,TGTGCCAGCAGCTTACAGGGGTGGGACGGCTACACCTTC
14,TRBD1,.,TRBJ2-1,TRBV27,CASSLLGGKAEQFF,TGTGCCAGCAGTTTATTAGGGGGCAAAGCTGAGCAGTTCTTC
15,.,once,TRBJ2-2,TRBV11-3,CASSLTRGNTGELFF,TGTGCCAGCAGCTTAACGCGGGGGAACACCGGGGAGCTGTTTTTT
12,.,.,TRBJ2-7,TRBV13,CASSLGSYEQYF,TGTGCCAGCAGCTTAGGGTCCTACGAGCAGTACTTC
13,.,.,TRBJ1-1,TRBV6-1,CASSVKGGTEAFF,TGTGCCAGCAGTGTTAAAGGGGGGACTGAAGCTTTCTTT
15,TRBD2,.,TRBJ2-2,TRBV7-3,CASSFSGGNTGELFF,TGTGCCAGCAGCTTTAGCGGGGGGAACACCGGGGAGCTGTTTTTT
13,.,.,TRBJ1-2,TRBV11-3,CASSLEYEYGYTF,TGTGCCAGCAGCTTAGAGTATGAGTATGGCTACACCTTC